These 13 T cell receptor beta chains originate from one sample sequenced in a study of cytomegalovirus exposure and HLA in healthy donors. Use of 60 Vbeta and 13 Jbeta primers characterized the PCR. Data came from immunoSEQ multiplex PCR; TCRdb stores just in-frame clones and leaves some out. This sample has some 51,000 clones, with roughly 74% found just once. Sequencing was performed on PBMCs. These receptors were obtained from a man in his forties in good health and CMV-seropositive.

The gene calls are TRBV25-1 and TRBJ1-1, with D perhaps matching TRBD1 (6 bases). Germline V gene lookup returns CDR1 MGHDK and CDR2 SYGVNS. CDR3 length: 15 amino acids. V was clipped by 0 bases and J by 5 bases, with 13 bases between them. CDR3 sequence (DNA): TGTGCCAGCAGTGAATACCAAACAGGGTTGACTGAAGCTTTCTTT. Residues: CASSEYQTGLTEAFF.

This clone was observed once. The V and J genes are TRBV5-1 and TRBJ2-1; the match to TRBD2 covers 11 bases. J gave up 2 bases and V 4 bases, and 8 bases lay outside the gene matches. The germline V gene encodes CDR1 SGHRS and CDR2 YFSETQ. This CDR3 has 17 residues. The CDR3 nucleotides read TGCGCCAGCAGCCCCGAAGGTAGCGGGGGGGCCTACAATGAGCAGTTCTTC. Translating it yields CASSPEGSGGAYNEQFF.

This sequence joins TRBV5-5 and TRBJ2-7; 12 nucleotides line up with TRBD2. There are 15 residues in the CDR3. From germline, CDR1 is SGHKS and CDR2 YYEKEE (reference sequence). Trimming took 1 base from V and 6 from J; bases not matched to a gene: 5. CDR3 amino acids: CASSLRLAGAVEQYF. Written as DNA, the CDR3 is TGTGCCAGCAGCTTGAGACTAGCGGGAGCCGTCGAGCAGTACTTC.

This clone came up a few times. The rearrangement uses TRBV5-4 and TRBJ1-2, with D possibly TRBD1 on 5 matching bases. The CDR3 sequence is 14 residues long. The germline V and J ends were trimmed by 4 bases and 2 bases, with 12 bases remaining between them. Germline V gives CDR1 SGHNT, CDR2 YYREEE (reference sequence). The chain's CDR3 is CASSAAGGNYGYTF. The DNA of the CDR3 is TGTGCCAGCAGCGCGGCGGGGGGAAACTATGGCTACACCTTC.

This clone occurred once. The chain uses TRBV7-2 and TRBJ2-5; TRBD1 might be the D (6 bases). Between the trimmed V and J ends, which lost 2 bases and 6 bases, there was a span of 13 bases. The length of the CDR3 is 14 residues. Germline lookup yields CDR1 SGHTA and CDR2 FQGNSA. The CDR3 loop reads CASSLPQGIKTQYF. The CDR3 region has the DNA TGTGCCAGCAGCTTACCACAGGGTATTAAGACCCAGTACTTC.

V is TRBV4-2 and J is TRBJ1-1, with no clear D. Trimming left V 3 bases short and J 4 bases short, with 9 bases between. This CDR3 spans 13 amino acids. Germline CDR1 reads LGHNA; CDR2 reads YNFKEQ. CDR3 loop: CASSQLGGTEAFF. CDR3 DNA sequence: TGTGCCAGCAGCCAGTTAGGAGGCACTGAAGCTTTCTTT.

The chain joins TRBV6-5 to TRBJ1-2, with 10 nucleotides matching TRBD1. The germline V gene encodes CDR1 MNHEY and CDR2 SVGAGI. V was pared by 2 bases and J by 8 bases, with 2 bases of the junction left unmatched. The CDR3 is made up of 13 amino acids. The CDR3 DNA follows: TGTGCCAGCAGTTACGACAGGGGGCAAGGCTACACCTTC. It specifies CASSYDRGQGYTF.

The chain has TRBV9 and TRBJ1-1, with 9 positions matching TRBD1. The length of the CDR3 is 15 residues. V shed 4 bases and J 2 bases; nucleotides not matched to a gene: 6. Germline CDR1 is SGDLS and CDR2 is YYNGEE. The CDR3 region has the DNA TGTGCCAGCAGCTCACACAGGGGGCTTAACACTGAAGCTTTCTTT. Translating gives CASSSHRGLNTEAFF.

DNA for the CDR3: TGTGCCAGCAGTTTGGACAGGGGGTACGAGCAGTACTTC. It codes for CASSLDRGYEQYF. This chain uses TRBV27 with TRBJ2-7; 10 nucleotides line up with TRBD1. V lost 3 bases, J lost 4 bases, and 0 bases stayed unmatched. The CDR3 covers 13 residues. In germline, CDR1 is MNHEY, CDR2 SMNVEV (reference sequence).

There are a few counts of this clone. In DNA form, the CDR3 reads TGTGCCAGTAGTAGCTCTCGACAGGGGGCAGCGAATCAGCCCCAGCATTTT. This codes for CASSSSRQGAANQPQHF. The chain has TRBV19 and TRBJ1-5; 10 bases match TRBD1. Trimming removed 4 bases from V and 4 bases from J; junction bases left unmatched: 10. Per germline, CDR1 LNHDA and CDR2 SQIVND (reference sequence). This CDR3 is 17 amino acids long. Combining the CDR3 with reference TRBV19 and TRBJ1-5 gives the whole variable domain DGGITQSPKYLFRKEGQNVTLSCEQNLNHDAMYWYRQDPGQGLRLIYYSQIVNDFQKGDIAEGYSVSREKKESFPLTVTSAQKNPTAFYLCASSSSRQGAANQPQHFGDGTRLSIL.

The CDR3, as DNA: TGTGCCAGCAGTGGGGGGTCAGTTACGTCTCCCACAGATACGCAGTATTTT. This codes for CASSGGSVTSPTDTQYF. The chain recombines TRBV5-4 with TRBJ2-3; D possibly corresponds to TRBD2 (6 bases). Germline V gene data show CDR1 as SGHNT and CDR2 as YYREEE (reference sequence). Deletions cut 5 bases from V and 2 bases from J, with 21 bases between. CDR3 length: 17 amino acids.

This sequence joins TRBV30 and TRBJ1-3, with a weak D call TRBD1 (6 bases). V was cut by 3 bases and J by 7 bases, with 13 bases left in between. The germline gives CDR1 GTSNPN, CDR2 SVGIG (reference sequence). The CDR3 length is 13 residues. Written as DNA, the CDR3 is TGTGCCTGGAGCGCGTCAGGGGACAACACCATATATTTT. Its protein product is CAWSASGDNTIYF.

The CDR3: CASSYADSGETQYF. Written as DNA, the CDR3 is TGTGCCAGCAGTTACGCCGACTCCGGAGAGACCCAGTACTTC. V and J are TRBV6-5 and TRBJ2-5, with D unresolved. The CDR3 spans 14 residues. V lost 2 bases and J lost 4, with 11 bases in between. Looked up from germline, CDR1 is MNHEY and CDR2 is SVGAGI.